At least ten counts were recorded for the clone carrying this T cell receptor (beta chain). Germline V gene sequence: CDR1 DFQATT, CDR2 SNEGSKA (reference sequence). Trimming at V came to 6 bases and at J to 4 bases, leaving 8 bases not matched to a gene. The CDR3 contains 15 residues. RNA transcripts gave rise to amplified TCR beta CDR3 regions. A first-round RT-PCR of the TCR CDR3 used the HTBI primer set. MiXCR, applied by TCRdb to the multiplex PCR reads, yields one record per CDR3 protein. Counted here are hundreds of thousands of distinct CDR3 sequences, around 15% occurring once; the ten biggest clones make up 10%. This sample was included in a study of T cells in Graves' hyperthyroidism and ophthalmopathy.

This sequence joins TRBV20-1 and TRBJ2-1; the match to TRBD2 covers 11 bases. The source material was blood. The clonotype originates from a woman aged 18 to 35 with Graves' hyperthyroidism. The CDR3 protein is CSAPLAGAWYNEQFF. For the CDR3, the DNA is TGCAGTGCCCCACTAGCGGGAGCTTGGTACAATGAGCAGTTCTTC.